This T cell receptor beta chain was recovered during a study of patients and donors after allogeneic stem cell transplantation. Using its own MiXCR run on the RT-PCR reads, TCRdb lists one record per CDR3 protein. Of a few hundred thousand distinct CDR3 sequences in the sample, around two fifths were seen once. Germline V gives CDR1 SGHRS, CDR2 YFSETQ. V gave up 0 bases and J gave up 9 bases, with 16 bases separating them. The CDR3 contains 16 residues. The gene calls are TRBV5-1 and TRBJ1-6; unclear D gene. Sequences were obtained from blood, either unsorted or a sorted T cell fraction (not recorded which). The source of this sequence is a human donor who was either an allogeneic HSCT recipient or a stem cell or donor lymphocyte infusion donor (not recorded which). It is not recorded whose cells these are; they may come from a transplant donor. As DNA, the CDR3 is TGCGCCAGCAGCTTGGAAGGAGTGAGGGCGAGTTCACCCCTCCACTTT. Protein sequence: CASSLEGVRASSPLHF.